The rows below give T cell receptor beta chains drawn from one sample of a study of early T cells in non-severe SARS-CoV-2 infection. MiXCR was run by TCRdb on the 5' RACE reads, yielding one entry per CDR3 protein. The table has tens of thousands of distinct CDR3 sequences, roughly 13% seen once. Sequenced sample: whole blood. The receptors stem from an adult who was a healthcare worker with PCR-confirmed SARS-CoV-2 infection or an uninfected control (not recorded which). Each CDR3 is given with its conserved first and last residue. The order of the fields is CDR3 DNA, CDR3 protein, V gene, J gene, clone size, D gene. D genes are given only for firm matches. Clone size, where shown, is once, few, many, or a class for clones that have expanded.

cdr3_nt: TGTGCCAGCAGCGTACCAGGGACCACTGAAGCTTTCTTT; cdr3_aa: CASSVPGTTEAFF; v_call: TRBV5-6; j_call: TRBJ1-1; clone_size: -; d_call: -
cdr3_nt: TGTGCCAGTAGTGTTAGGGGTGGGACGCAGTATTTT; cdr3_aa: CASSVRGGTQYF; v_call: TRBV19; j_call: TRBJ2-3; clone_size: many; d_call: -
cdr3_nt: TGTGCCAGCAGCTTAAGACAGGGGAAGGGCAATGAGCAGTTCTTC; cdr3_aa: CASSLRQGKGNEQFF; v_call: TRBV7-3; j_call: TRBJ2-1; clone_size: -; d_call: TRBD1
cdr3_nt: TGTGCCAGCAGTTTATACGGCAGGCAACCCCAAGAGACCCAGTACTTC; cdr3_aa: CASSLYGRQPQETQYF; v_call: TRBV28; j_call: TRBJ2-5; clone_size: few; d_call: -
cdr3_nt: TGCGCCAGCAGCCTGGACAGGGGGAACACCGGGGAGCTGTTTTTT; cdr3_aa: CASSLDRGNTGELFF; v_call: TRBV5-1; j_call: TRBJ2-2; clone_size: many; d_call: TRBD1
cdr3_nt: TGCAGCGTTCCCTCGGCGGGAGAGGCGAATGAGCAGTTCTTC; cdr3_aa: CSVPSAGEANEQFF; v_call: TRBV29-1; j_call: TRBJ2-1; clone_size: -; d_call: TRBD2
cdr3_nt: TGCAGTGCTAGGAGAGAAAATCCCGGGGGAGGGGTCACAGATACGCAGTATTTT; cdr3_aa: CSARRENPGGGVTDTQYF; v_call: TRBV20-1; j_call: TRBJ2-3; clone_size: -; d_call: TRBD2
cdr3_nt: TGTGCCAGCAGCTTGAAGCAGAACACCGGGGAGCTGTTTTTT; cdr3_aa: CASSLKQNTGELFF; v_call: TRBV11-3; j_call: TRBJ2-2; clone_size: -; d_call: -
cdr3_nt: TGTGCCAGCAGTGGGGGTCTCTCTGGGGCCAACGTCCTGACTTTC; cdr3_aa: CASSGGLSGANVLTF; v_call: TRBV6-5; j_call: TRBJ2-6; clone_size: few; d_call: -
cdr3_nt: TGTGCCAGCAGTTTTTCTCAGGGAACTGAAGCTTTCTTT; cdr3_aa: CASSFSQGTEAFF; v_call: TRBV27; j_call: TRBJ1-1; clone_size: -; d_call: -
cdr3_nt: TGCGCCAGCAGCCCACAGGGGGCGGGCACTGAAGCTTTCTTT; cdr3_aa: CASSPQGAGTEAFF; v_call: TRBV5-1; j_call: TRBJ1-1; clone_size: few; d_call: TRBD1
cdr3_nt: TGTGCCAGCGCGGCTTTTGAAAACACCATATATTTT; cdr3_aa: CASAAFENTIYF; v_call: TRBV28; j_call: TRBJ1-3; clone_size: few; d_call: -
cdr3_nt: TGTGCCAGCAGCCCCCGACAGGGAGGAGCGACTGAAGCTTTCTTT; cdr3_aa: CASSPRQGGATEAFF; v_call: TRBV7-3; j_call: TRBJ1-1; clone_size: many; d_call: TRBD1
cdr3_nt: TGCAGTGCTGGAAAGGCAGATACGCAGTATTTT; cdr3_aa: CSAGKADTQYF; v_call: TRBV20-1; j_call: TRBJ2-3; clone_size: -; d_call: -
cdr3_nt: TGTGCCAGCAGCATGCGGACAGGGACACCCTACGAGCAGTACTTC; cdr3_aa: CASSMRTGTPYEQYF; v_call: TRBV21-1; j_call: TRBJ2-7; clone_size: many; d_call: -
cdr3_nt: TGTGCCATCGGTCGAGCGGGTAGCACAGATACGCAGTATTTT; cdr3_aa: CAIGRAGSTDTQYF; v_call: TRBV10-3; j_call: TRBJ2-3; clone_size: -; d_call: -
cdr3_nt: TGTGCCAGCAGTTTCGGACTAGCGAGCTCCTACAATGAGCAGTTCTTC; cdr3_aa: CASSFGLASSYNEQFF; v_call: TRBV12-3/TRBV12-4; j_call: TRBJ2-1; clone_size: many; d_call: TRBD2
cdr3_nt: TGTGCCAGCAGCTTAGCGGTACAGGGGTTCTACGAGCAGTACTTC; cdr3_aa: CASSLAVQGFYEQYF; v_call: TRBV7-9; j_call: TRBJ2-7; clone_size: few; d_call: TRBD1
cdr3_nt: TGTGCCAGCAGTTACAAGGGAACAGATACGCAGTATTTT; cdr3_aa: CASSYKGTDTQYF; v_call: TRBV6-2/TRBV6-3; j_call: TRBJ2-3; clone_size: many; d_call: -
cdr3_nt: TGTGCCACCAGTGACAAGGGTAGAGCGGGTACGCAGTATTTT; cdr3_aa: CATSDKGRAGTQYF; v_call: TRBV24-1; j_call: TRBJ2-3; clone_size: few; d_call: -
cdr3_nt: TGTGCCATCAGGGAGCCTGGATATAACACCGGGGAGCTGTTTTTT; cdr3_aa: CAIREPGYNTGELFF; v_call: TRBV10-3; j_call: TRBJ2-2; clone_size: -; d_call: -
cdr3_nt: TGCGCCAGCAGCATTGCCACAGCCAGCGGGAGTTACAATGAGCAGTTCTTC; cdr3_aa: CASSIATASGSYNEQFF; v_call: TRBV5-1; j_call: TRBJ2-1; clone_size: few; d_call: TRBD2